Reported below is one T cell receptor (beta chain). Generated by immunoSEQ multiplex PCR, the TCRdb table keeps only in-frame clones and is missing some. This table holds around 2.5 million clones, more than 85% found once. This specimen comes from a study of shared clonotypes between healthy human individuals. The V gene's germline CDR1 is SGHTA and CDR2 FQGNSA. The CDR3 has 16 residues. The junction had 4 bases not matched to a gene; V was cut back by 2 bases and J by 0 bases. This chain joins TRBV7-2 and TRBJ2-3, with 8 nucleotides matching TRBD2. This receptor was obtained from a young man in good health. Some clones in this sample may be carry-over from other donors' samples. Material: naive CD4+ T cells from PBMCs. Noted subset: CD45RA+ positively selected. The CDR3 sequence is CASSLLAGISTDTQYF. The CDR3 DNA follows: TGTGCCAGCAGCTTATTAGCGGGGATTAGCACAGATACGCAGTATTTT.